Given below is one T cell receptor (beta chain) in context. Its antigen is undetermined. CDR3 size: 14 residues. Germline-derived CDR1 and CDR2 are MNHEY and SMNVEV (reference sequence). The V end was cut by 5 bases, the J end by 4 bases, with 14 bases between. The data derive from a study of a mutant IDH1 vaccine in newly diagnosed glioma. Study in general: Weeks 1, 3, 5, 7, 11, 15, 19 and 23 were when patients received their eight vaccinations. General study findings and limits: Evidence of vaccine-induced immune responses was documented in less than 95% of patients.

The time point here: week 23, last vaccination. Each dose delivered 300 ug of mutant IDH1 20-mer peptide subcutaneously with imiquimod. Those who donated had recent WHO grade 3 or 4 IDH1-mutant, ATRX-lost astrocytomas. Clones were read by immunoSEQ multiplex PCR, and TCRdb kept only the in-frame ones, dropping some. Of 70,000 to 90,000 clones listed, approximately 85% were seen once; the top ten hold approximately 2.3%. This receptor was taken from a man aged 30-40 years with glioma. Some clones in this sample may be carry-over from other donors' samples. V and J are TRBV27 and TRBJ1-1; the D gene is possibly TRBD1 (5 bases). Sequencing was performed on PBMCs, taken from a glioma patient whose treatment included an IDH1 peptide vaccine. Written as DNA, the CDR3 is TGTGCCAGCAGTGTCACGGGGGGGAGCACTGAAGCTTTCTTT. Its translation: CASSVTGGSTEAFF.